This is a list of T cell receptor beta chains from one sample in a study of tumor-infiltrating lymphocytes in primary liver carcinoma. TCRdb redid the calling of the multiplex PCR reads with MiXCR, one entry per CDR3 protein. The repertoire holds about 100,000 distinct CDR3 sequences, with 55% to 80% as singletons. Sequencing was performed on liver tumor tissue from sampling region 2. The receptors come from a woman in her fifties or sixties with primary liver carcinoma and hepatitis B virus infection. CDR3s include the opening cysteine and the closing phenylalanine or tryptophan. Each record gives: clone size, V gene, D gene, J gene, CDR3 DNA, CDR3 protein. The D gene is left open where the match is weak. Some rows mark clone size as missing; the rest say once, few, many or name a class of expanded clone.

clone_size: many; v_call: TRBV4-2; d_call: .; j_call: TRBJ2-1; cdr3_nt: TGTGCCAGCAGCCAAGGGGCTAATCAGCAGTTCTTC; cdr3_aa: CASSQGANQQFF
clone_size: once; v_call: TRBV28; d_call: .; j_call: TRBJ2-6; cdr3_nt: TGTGCCAGCAATTTTTTAGGGGGGACTGGGGCCAACATCCTGACTTTC; cdr3_aa: CASNFLGGTGANILTF
clone_size: .; v_call: TRBV11-2; d_call: .; j_call: TRBJ2-2; cdr3_nt: TGTGCCAGCACCGGCGTAGCCGGGGAGCTGTTTTTT; cdr3_aa: CASTGVAGELFF
clone_size: many; v_call: TRBV12-3/TRBV12-4; d_call: .; j_call: TRBJ2-1; cdr3_nt: TGTGCCAGCAGCCCCTCTAGTCGCGGGAACAATGAGCAGTTCTTC; cdr3_aa: CASSPSSRGNNEQFF
clone_size: .; v_call: TRBV28; d_call: TRBD1; j_call: TRBJ2-7; cdr3_nt: TGTGCCAGCGGTTTTTTTGGGACAGTCTACGAGCAGTACTTC; cdr3_aa: CASGFFGTVYEQYF
clone_size: many; v_call: TRBV12-3/TRBV12-4; d_call: .; j_call: TRBJ2-2; cdr3_nt: TGTGCCAGCAGTTCGATCGGAGTAGGGAACACCGGGGAGCTGTTTTTT; cdr3_aa: CASSSIGVGNTGELFF
clone_size: .; v_call: TRBV6-1; d_call: TRBD1; j_call: TRBJ1-1; cdr3_nt: TGTGCCAGCAGATACGCGACAGGGGACACTGAAGCTTTCTTT; cdr3_aa: CASRYATGDTEAFF
clone_size: .; v_call: TRBV7-9; d_call: .; j_call: TRBJ2-5; cdr3_nt: TGTGCCAGCAGCTTAGGACGGGGCCGGGGAGAGACCCAGTACTTC; cdr3_aa: CASSLGRGRGETQYF
clone_size: many; v_call: TRBV6-6; d_call: .; j_call: TRBJ2-7; cdr3_nt: TGTGCCAGCAGTTACGTCCAGGGGAGGCCCTACGAGCAGTACTTC; cdr3_aa: CASSYVQGRPYEQYF
clone_size: many; v_call: TRBV10-3; d_call: TRBD2; j_call: TRBJ2-7; cdr3_nt: TGTGCCATCAGTGATCCTGGGACTAGCGGAAACTACGAGCAGTACTTC; cdr3_aa: CAISDPGTSGNYEQYF
clone_size: .; v_call: TRBV7-9; d_call: .; j_call: TRBJ2-5; cdr3_nt: TGTGCCAGCAGCCACACGGAGGGGATATACTATAAAGAGACCCAGTACTTC; cdr3_aa: CASSHTEGIYYKETQYF
clone_size: .; v_call: TRBV11-2; d_call: .; j_call: TRBJ2-1; cdr3_nt: TGTGCCAGCAGCTTAGATGTGAACCGTAATGAGCAGTTCTTC; cdr3_aa: CASSLDVNRNEQFF
clone_size: .; v_call: TRBV4-1; d_call: TRBD2; j_call: TRBJ2-7; cdr3_nt: TGCGCCAGCTGTCAAGAAATGGGGACTAGCGGGAGGAGGCACGAGCAGTACTTC; cdr3_aa: CASCQEMGTSGRRHEQYF
clone_size: .; v_call: TRBV29-1; d_call: .; j_call: TRBJ1-2; cdr3_nt: TGCAGCGCCGGACAGAGAAACGGTTACACCTTC; cdr3_aa: CSAGQRNGYTF
clone_size: many; v_call: TRBV29-1; d_call: TRBD1; j_call: TRBJ2-7; cdr3_nt: TGCAGCGTTGGGGGACAGGGTGGCGAGCAGTACTTC; cdr3_aa: CSVGGQGGEQYF
clone_size: few; v_call: TRBV2; d_call: TRBD1; j_call: TRBJ2-7; cdr3_nt: TGTGCCAGCAGTCGACAGGGGATCTCCTACGAGCAGTACTTC; cdr3_aa: CASSRQGISYEQYF
clone_size: .; v_call: TRBV11-1; d_call: .; j_call: TRBJ1-2; cdr3_nt: TGTGCCAACAGCCTTATGGACAGCATCTATGGCTACACCTTC; cdr3_aa: CANSLMDSIYGYTF
clone_size: .; v_call: TRBV29-1; d_call: TRBD2; j_call: TRBJ2-7; cdr3_nt: TGCAGCGTTGCTGCCTTGAGACTAGCGGCCTACGAGCAGCACTTC; cdr3_aa: CSVAALRLAAYEQHF
clone_size: .; v_call: TRBV4-2; d_call: .; j_call: TRBJ2-3; cdr3_nt: TGTGTCAGCAACCAGGCAGATACACAGTATTTT; cdr3_aa: CVSNQADTQYF
clone_size: .; v_call: TRBV11-2; d_call: .; j_call: TRBJ1-2; cdr3_nt: TGTGCCAGCGGCTTAGGGGCCGGTTTTGACTACACCTTC; cdr3_aa: CASGLGAGFDYTF
clone_size: .; v_call: TRBV4-1; d_call: TRBD1; j_call: TRBJ2-7; cdr3_nt: TGCGCCAGCAGCCAACGAAGTCATCCCGGGACAGGGGGCGGGAGGGTGTCCTACGAGCAGTACTTC; cdr3_aa: CASSQRSHPGTGGGRVSYEQYF
clone_size: .; v_call: TRBV11-2; d_call: .; j_call: TRBJ2-3; cdr3_nt: TGTGCCAGCAGCTTAGACAGGGTGATAGATGCGCAGTATTTT; cdr3_aa: CASSLDRVIDAQYF
clone_size: many; v_call: TRBV5-1; d_call: TRBD1; j_call: TRBJ2-7; cdr3_nt: TGCGCCAGCGGCCTTGGGGACAGGGAATCCGACGAGCAGTACTTC; cdr3_aa: CASGLGDRESDEQYF
clone_size: many; v_call: TRBV4-1; d_call: .; j_call: TRBJ2-1; cdr3_nt: TGCGCCAGTGGGGAGTACAATGAGCAGTTCTTC; cdr3_aa: CASGEYNEQFF
clone_size: .; v_call: TRBV6-1; d_call: .; j_call: TRBJ2-1; cdr3_nt: TGTGCCAGCAGTATAGGGGCTCTGGGATCTGAGCAGCTCTTC; cdr3_aa: CASSIGALGSEQLF